These 20 T cell receptor beta chains were all obtained from the same sample, sequenced in a study of OX40 agonist ivuxolimab in advanced cancers. Profiling relied on immunoSEQ multiplex PCR, and the TCRdb table lists in-frame clones only, not all of them. This table holds fewer than 75,000 clones, 87% found once. Sequences were derived from CD4+ or CD8+ T cells sorted from blood, sampled in a trial of the OX40 agonist ivuxolimab. All receptors derive from an adult with an advanced solid tumor such as melanoma, head and neck, liver or kidney cancer.

V gene TRBV7-2 combines with J gene TRBJ2-1, with 7 bases aligning to TRBD2. Looked up from germline, CDR1 is SGHTA and CDR2 is FQGNSA. The CDR3 consists of 15 residues. V lost 5 bases and J lost 4; bases outside the gene matches: 8. CDR3 protein: CASSPEASGYNEQFF. The CDR3 coding sequence is TGTGCCAGCAGCCCAGAGGCTAGCGGATACAATGAGCAGTTCTTC.

The chain is built from TRBV27 and TRBJ2-2, with TRBD1 identical over 8 bases. Germline V lookup: CDR1 MNHEY, CDR2 SMNVEV (reference sequence). CDR3 length: 16 amino acids. The junction had 10 bases not matched to a gene; V was cut back by 4 bases and J by 6 bases. CDR3 region: CASSSLRGLNPGELFF. As DNA, the CDR3 is TGTGCCAGCAGTTCCCTCAGGGGGCTAAATCCCGGGGAGCTGTTTTTT.

The V call is TRBV7-9, the J call TRBJ2-2; TRBD1 or TRBD2 may be the D gene (5 bases each). V lost 5 bases and J lost 3, with 16 bases in between. The CDR3 sequence is 16 residues long. CDR1 and CDR2 from the germline V gene are SEHNR and FQNEAQ (reference sequence). This CDR3 is CASSPRGAGDTGELFF. In nucleotides, the CDR3 is TGTGCCAGCAGCCCCCGAGGGGCTGGGGACACCGGGGAGCTGTTTTTT.

The chain employs TRBV28 and TRBJ1-2; weak D call: TRBD1 (5 bases). The CDR3 spans 13 residues. CDR1 is MDHEN, CDR2 SYDVKM, per germline. V was cut by 6 bases and J by 6 bases, with 14 bases left in between. In nucleotides, the CDR3 is TGTGCCAGCAGGCGCACAGGTGGGCATGGCTACACCTTC. Translating it yields CASRRTGGHGYTF.

The genes are TRBV25-1 and TRBJ1-1, with D tentatively TRBD1 (5 bases). This CDR3 is built from 13 residues. The V end lost 6 bases, the J end lost 4 bases, and 12 bases lay between the germline ends. Germline V gene lookup returns CDR1 MGHDK and CDR2 SYGVNS. The CDR3 bases are TGTGCCAGCAGGGGAGGGGCAGGCACTGAAGCTTTCTTT. It specifies CASRGGAGTEAFF.

V usage is TRBV7-3 and J usage is TRBJ1-3; perhaps TRBD1 as D (6 bases). Germline V lookup: CDR1 SGHTA, CDR2 FQGTGA. Trimming pared 5 bases from V and 1 base from J, leaving 9 bases between. The CDR3 is 14 residues long. CDR3 coding DNA: TGTGCCAGCAGCCCAGGGGCTTCTGGAAACACCATATATTTT. Translating gives CASSPGASGNTIYF.

This sequence joins TRBV7-3 and TRBJ1-2, with 8 positions matching TRBD1. Germline V lookup: CDR1 SGHTA, CDR2 FQGTGA. V lost 5 bases to trimming and J lost 4 bases; unmatched junction nucleotides: 6. This CDR3 has 14 residues. CDR3 amino acids: CASSPGQGAYGYTF. The CDR3 coding sequence is TGTGCCAGCAGCCCAGGACAGGGCGCCTATGGCTACACCTTC. Together with reference TRBV7-3 and TRBJ1-2, the CDR3 gives the full variable domain: GAGVSQTPSNKVTEKGKYVELRCDPISGHTALYWYRQSLGQGPEFLIYFQGTGAADDSGLPNDRFFAVRPEGSVSTLKIQRTERGDSAVYLCASSPGQGAYGYTFGSGTRLTVV.

This clone has a handful of counts. The chain is built from TRBV11-2 and TRBJ2-3, with TRBD2 as a possible D gene (6 bases). The CDR3 spans 15 residues. Looked up from germline, CDR1 is SGHAT and CDR2 is FQNNGV. The V end lost 8 bases, the J end lost 6 bases, and 21 bases lay between the germline ends. The CDR3 sequence: CASRRSRLVYDTQYF. CDR3 DNA: TGTGCCAGCCGCCGATCCAGACTAGTTTACGATACGCAGTATTTT.

This clone showed up just a few times. This chain uses TRBV11-3 with TRBJ2-1; TRBD2 matches at 15 bases. V lost 5 bases and J lost 3; bases outside the gene matches: 2. Per the germline V gene, CDR1 is SGHNT and CDR2 is YENEEA. The CDR3 spans 16 residues. The CDR3, as DNA: TGTGCCAGCAGCGGACTAGCGGGAGGGAGCTACAATGAGCAGTTCTTC. Amino acid sequence: CASSGLAGGSYNEQFF. Looking up the rest from reference TRBV11-3 and TRBJ2-1 gives the full variable domain: EAGVVQSPRYKIIEKKQPVAFWCNPISGHNTLYWYLQNLGQGPELLIRYENEEAVDDSQLPKDRFSAERLKGVDSTLKIQPAELGDSAVYLCASSGLAGGSYNEQFFGPGTRLTVL.

CDR3 sequence (DNA): TGTGCCAGCAGTACGACAGGGGAAAAACTGTTTTTT. Translating it yields CASSTTGEKLFF. The rearrangement links TRBV6-6 to TRBJ1-4; 7 positions agree with TRBD1. After removal of 5 bases from V and 8 bases from J, the junction contained 2 bases not matched to a gene. The CDR3 covers 12 residues. Germline CDR1 MNHNY, CDR2 SVGAGI (reference sequence).

This sequence joins TRBV4-3 and TRBJ1-6; a weak D match, TRBD1 (5 bases). Germline values: CDR1 LGHNA, CDR2 YSLEER. CDR3 length equals 15 residues. The germline V and J ends were trimmed by 2 bases and 8 bases, with 13 bases remaining between them. The CDR3 coding sequence is TGCGCCAGCAGCCAACACAGGACCCAAGATTCACCCCTCCACTTT. It codes for CASSQHRTQDSPLHF.

The V gene is TRBV12-2, the J gene TRBJ2-1; TRBD2, the table's D call, was not compared with the DNA. TRBV12-2 is a recognized pseudogene. The CDR3 has 17 residues. The CDR3 protein is CASRSPHGGKSYNEQFF. CDR3 DNA sequence: TGTGCAAGTCGCTCCCCCCACGGGGGGAAGTCCTACAATGAGCAGTTCTTC.

The DNA for the CDR3 is TGTGCCAGCAGGGCGGGACCCAGCGCACACTATGGCTACACCTTC. Its translation is CASRAGPSAHYGYTF. The J gene is TRBJ1-2, the V gene TRBV6-5, with D possibly TRBD1 on 5 matching bases. Trimming left V 6 bases short and J 3 bases short, with 17 bases between. The CDR3 has 15 residues. The germline CDR1 and CDR2 sequences are MNHEY and SVGAGI.

This clone was seen only a few times. The CDR3 protein is CASSGRHNTEAFF. CDR3 bases: TGTGCCAGCAGTGGACGACACAACACTGAAGCTTTCTTT. The genes are TRBV2 and TRBJ1-1; the D is unclear. Germline V CDR1 and CDR2: SNHLY, FYNNEI. The CDR3 sequence is 13 residues long. Trimming took off 4 bases at V and 2 bases at J, with 8 bases between the two ends.

In nucleotides, the CDR3 is TGTGCCAGCAGCGTGACGGACAGGGGGGAGGATGGCTACACCTTC. Its protein product is CASSVTDRGEDGYTF. This sequence joins TRBV9 and TRBJ1-2; 10 nucleotides line up with TRBD1. The CDR3 length is 15 residues. J gave up 6 bases and V 2 bases, and 7 bases lay outside the gene matches. Per germline, CDR1 SGDLS and CDR2 YYNGEE.

This chain joins TRBV9 and TRBJ1-6; TRBD1 might be the D (5 bases). Germline CDR1 SGDLS, CDR2 YYNGEE. Between the trimmed V and J ends, which lost 2 bases and 9 bases, there was a span of 12 bases. This CDR3 region has 14 residues. CDR3 sequence reads: CASSVGTLSSPLHF. CDR3 bases: TGTGCCAGCAGCGTGGGGACTCTTTCTTCACCCCTCCACTTT.

In this sample, this clone turned up a few times. The V and J genes are TRBV7-9 and TRBJ2-7, with a tentative D call TRBD2 (6 bases). There are 12 residues in the CDR3. Trimming cost V 6 bases and J 11 bases, with 17 bases left between them. Germline CDR1 SEHNR, CDR2 FQNEAQ (reference sequence). This CDR3 reads CASSIDRREEYF. In DNA form, the CDR3 reads TGTGCCAGCAGTATAGACCGCAGGGAGGAGTACTTC.

The table lists this clone with a count of one. The V call is TRBV15, the J call TRBJ2-1, with 12 bases fitting TRBD2. The CDR3 totals 20 residues. The junction had 12 bases not matched to a gene; V was cut back by 3 bases and J by 0 bases. Germline V gene sequence: CDR1 LNHNV, CDR2 YYDKDF (reference sequence). The CDR3 is CATSSRSGLAGPSSYNEQFF. In nucleotides, the CDR3 is TGTGCCACCAGCAGTAGAAGTGGACTAGCGGGGCCGAGCTCCTACAATGAGCAGTTCTTC.

This rearrangement joins TRBV14 to TRBJ2-2, with D possibly matching TRBD1 (6 bases). V gave up 5 bases and J gave up 6 bases, with 10 bases separating them. Germline V gene data show CDR1 as SGHDN and CDR2 as FVKESK. The length of the CDR3 is 13 residues. CDR3 nucleotides: TGTGCCAGCAGCGAGGGGGTTCCCGGGGAGCTGTTTTTT. This codes for CASSEGVPGELFF. The whole variable domain, filled in from reference TRBV14 and TRBJ2-2, reads EAGVTQFPSHSVIEKGQTVTLRCDPISGHDNLYWYRRVMGKEIKFLLHFVKESKQDESGMPNNRFLAERTGGTYSTLKVQPAELEDSGVYFCASSEGVPGELFFGEGSRLTVL.

This chain connects TRBV5-4 to TRBJ2-7; 8 bases line up with TRBD1. Germline V gives CDR1 SGHNT, CDR2 YYREEE (reference sequence). The CDR3 consists of 15 residues. Germline trimming cut 3 bases from V and 7 bases from J; bases unmatched to any gene: 12. CDR3 sequence: CASSSPDRAVREQYF. CDR3 nucleotides: TGTGCCAGCAGCTCCCCGGACAGGGCCGTCCGGGAGCAGTACTTC.